Shown below are 30 T cell receptor beta chains from a single sample sequenced in a study of cytomegalovirus exposure and HLA in healthy donors. This PCR relied on a set of 60 Vbeta primers and 13 Jbeta primers. Libraries were prepared by immunoSEQ multiplex PCR; TCRdb keeps only in-frame clonotypes and omits some of them. The data hold 150,000 to 200,000 clones, with about four fifths observed a single time. Sample: PBMCs. The receptor set was obtained from a woman between 50 and 59 years old in good health and CMV-seronegative.

V usage is TRBV6-5 and J usage is TRBJ2-3; TRBD1 aligns across 7 bases. The CDR3 runs to 14 residues. The V gene end was trimmed by 4 bases and the J gene end by 2 bases; junction bases not matched to a gene: 3. Germline loops: CDR1 MNHEY, CDR2 SVGAGI. CDR3 sequence: CASSSGTVTDTQYF. Written as DNA, the CDR3 is TGTGCCAGCAGTTCCGGGACAGTCACAGATACGCAGTATTTT.

The genes are TRBV28 and TRBJ1-2; D gene unclear. The length of the CDR3 is 14 residues. Germline values: CDR1 MDHEN, CDR2 SYDVKM. Trimming stripped 6 bases from V and 3 bases from J, with 14 bases between. CDR3 loop: CASSHQRAHYGYTF. The CDR3 DNA sequence: TGTGCCAGCAGCCATCAAAGAGCCCACTATGGCTACACCTTC.

This clone was observed once. The chain is built from TRBV28 and TRBJ2-1; D perhaps matches TRBD2 (6 bases). The CDR3 totals 17 residues. Germline V lookup: CDR1 MDHEN, CDR2 SYDVKM. Deletions cut 3 bases from V and 5 bases from J, with 20 bases between. This CDR3 is CASSFSRAGMKNNEQFF. In DNA, the CDR3 is TGTGCCAGCAGTTTCTCGCGGGCGGGAATGAAAAACAATGAGCAGTTCTTC.

The J gene is TRBJ2-3, the V gene TRBV5-6, with D hard to call. CDR1 is SGHDT and CDR2 is YYEEEE in the germline V gene. V lost 0 bases to trimming and J lost 0 bases, with 5 bases between them. This CDR3 comprises 14 residues. CDR3 in amino acids: CASSLDWSTDTQYF. CDR3 bases: TGTGCCAGCAGCTTGGACTGGAGCACAGATACGCAGTATTTT.

This chain uses TRBV6-5 with TRBJ1-1; no firm D call. This CDR3 has 16 amino acids. With 4 bases removed from V and 5 bases from J, the gap between germline ends came to 20 bases. Germline assignment: CDR1 MNHEY and CDR2 SVGAGI. The DNA for the CDR3 is TGTGCCAGCAGTTCCCGCGGGCGCTTTATAGGGACTGAAGCTTTCTTT. It yields the protein CASSSRGRFIGTEAFF.

Only a few counts were recorded for this clone. The chain links TRBV4-3 to TRBJ1-1; D uncertain. Trimming shortened V by 5 bases and J by 1 base, and 8 bases separated the two germline ends. This CDR3 is 13 amino acids long. CDR1 LGHNA and CDR2 YSLEER come from the germline V gene. The CDR3 is CASSFGTNTEAFF. The CDR3 DNA is TGCGCCAGCAGCTTCGGTACGAACACTGAAGCTTTCTTT.

This clone was observed a single time. This chain joins TRBV2 and TRBJ1-3; 7 bases are a match to TRBD1. Per the germline V gene, CDR1 is SNHLY and CDR2 is FYNNEI. The CDR3 consists of 15 residues. J gave up 4 bases and V 6 bases, and 9 bases lay outside the gene matches. The CDR3 is CASSPTGQSGNTIYF. The CDR3 DNA sequence: TGTGCCAGCAGCCCCACGGGACAGTCAGGAAACACCATATATTTT.

This clone was seen only once. The V gene is TRBV7-9, the J gene TRBJ2-2; D possibly corresponds to TRBD1 (6 bases). The CDR3 loop spans 15 amino acids. In germline, CDR1 is SEHNR, CDR2 FQNEAQ (reference sequence). Trimming left V 1 base short and J 3 bases short, with 9 bases between. CDR3 bases: TGTGCCAGCAGCTTAGTAGGGGGACACACCGGGGAGCTGTTTTTT. This translates into CASSLVGGHTGELFF.

The V call is TRBV13, the J call TRBJ1-2; 8 nucleotides line up with TRBD1. The V gene's germline CDR1 is PRHDT and CDR2 FYEKMQ (reference sequence). The CDR3 is 17 amino acids. V lost 0 bases and J lost 1; bases outside the gene matches: 7. This chain's CDR3 is CASSLGPGQGINYGYTF. The CDR3 bases are TGTGCCAGCAGCTTAGGCCCCGGACAGGGCATTAACTATGGCTACACCTTC.

This clone was seen more than once but under ten times. The chain is built from TRBV10-3 and TRBJ1-1; D is uncertain. Trimming cost V 3 bases and J 1 base, with 9 bases left between them. Germline values: CDR1 ENHRY, CDR2 SYGVKD. This CDR3 is 14 amino acids long. The CDR3 nucleotides are TGTGCCATCAGTGACGACATCCCGAACACTGAAGCTTTCTTT. It codes for CAISDDIPNTEAFF.

This clone was picked up one time. The chain's CDR3 is CASSPASGGNQPQHF. The CDR3 region has the DNA TGTGCCAGTAGCCCTGCTAGCGGGGGCAATCAGCCCCAGCATTTT. The chain recombines TRBV19 with TRBJ1-5; D unclear. CDR3 length equals 15 residues. From germline, CDR1 is LNHDA and CDR2 SQIVND (reference sequence). V was pared by 6 bases and J by 2 bases, with 14 bases between. Variable domain in full (rest from reference TRBV19 and TRBJ1-5): DGGITQSPKYLFRKEGQNVTLSCEQNLNHDAMYWYRQDPGQGLRLIYYSQIVNDFQKGDIAEGYSVSREKKESFPLTVTSAQKNPTAFYLCASSPASGGNQPQHFGDGTRLSIL.

The rearrangement uses TRBV18 and TRBJ2-1; 12 bases fit TRBD2. Germline V gene lookup returns CDR1 KGHSH and CDR2 LQKENI. With V trimmed by 6 bases and J by 5 bases, 8 bases remained unmatched. The CDR3 is 16 amino acids. The CDR3 region is CASSRLAGAGDNEQFF. In DNA form, the CDR3 reads TGTGCCAGCTCCCGACTAGCGGGGGCCGGAGACAATGAGCAGTTCTTC.

This rearrangement joins TRBV6-5 to TRBJ2-1; 9 bases align to TRBD2. The V gene end was trimmed by 7 bases and the J gene end by 10 bases; junction bases not matched to a gene: 5. This CDR3 is built from 12 residues. Germline V lookup: CDR1 MNHEY, CDR2 SVGAGI. The CDR3, as DNA: TGTGCCAGCATCGGACTAGCGCAGGAGCAGTTCTTC. Protein: CASIGLAQEQFF.

This clone was detected only a few times. V and J are TRBV16 and TRBJ1-2; TRBD1 agrees at 9 bases. In germline, CDR1 is KGHSY, CDR2 FQNENV. The CDR3 runs 13 residues. Losses at the gene ends were 5 bases for V and 4 bases for J; bases not matched to a gene: 2. This CDR3 is CASSGDRVYGYTF. The DNA of the CDR3 is TGTGCCAGCAGCGGGGACAGGGTCTATGGCTACACCTTC.

The V and J genes are TRBV4-1 and TRBJ2-3, with 9 bases aligning to TRBD2. V lost 8 bases and J lost 2; bases outside the gene matches: 8. The CDR3 length is 15 residues. Germline values: CDR1 MGHRA, CDR2 YSYEKL. The CDR3 loop is CASGRLAAPTDTQYF. The CDR3 nucleotides are TGCGCCAGCGGGAGACTAGCGGCACCCACAGATACGCAGTATTTT.

The J gene is TRBJ2-5, the V gene TRBV6-6, with D possibly being TRBD2 (5 bases). Gene TRBJ2-7 matches the end of the DNA better, so the J call may be wrong. Germline loops: CDR1 MNHNY, CDR2 SVGAGI (reference sequence). This CDR3 contains 13 residues. The CDR3: CASSYSRVHEQYF. In DNA form, the CDR3 reads TGTGCCAGCAGTTACTCGCGGGTGCACGAGCAGTACTTC.

The J gene is TRBJ2-5, the V gene TRBV5-1; 11 bases are shared with TRBD2. Per the germline V gene, CDR1 is SGHRS and CDR2 is YFSETQ. J gave up 2 bases and V 0 bases, and 12 bases lay outside the gene matches. The CDR3 extends over 19 amino acids. The CDR3 loop is CASSLVGLAGGLLQETQYF. The DNA for the CDR3 is TGCGCCAGCAGCTTGGTCGGACTAGCGGGCGGACTTTTACAAGAGACCCAGTACTTC.

The rearrangement uses TRBV6-1 and TRBJ2-2, with 10 bases lining up with TRBD2. The CDR3 has 15 amino acids. Germline V lookup: CDR1 MNHNS, CDR2 SASEGT. The ends lost 3 bases at V and 4 bases at J; junction bases unmatched: 2. The CDR3 loop is CASSDSGGRTGELFF. The CDR3 nucleotides read TGTGCCAGCAGTGATAGCGGGGGGCGCACCGGGGAGCTGTTTTTT.

This clone was found a few times. The chain joins TRBV6-1 to TRBJ1-5; the D is unclear. This CDR3 is 14 amino acids long. The V and J ends lost 4 bases and 0 bases respectively, with 7 bases between them. CDR1 is MNHNS and CDR2 is SASEGT in the germline V gene. The CDR3 sequence: CASSVEDSNQPQHF. The CDR3 DNA reads as TGTGCCAGCAGTGTTGAGGATAGCAATCAGCCCCAGCATTTT.

J is TRBJ2-1 and V is TRBV9; the match to TRBD2 covers 9 bases. CDR1 and CDR2 from the germline V gene are SGDLS and YYNGEE. The CDR3 sequence is 16 residues long. Trimming took 0 bases from V and 5 from J; bases not matched to a gene: 6. Here the CDR3 DNA reads TGTGCCAGCAGCGTAGGAACTAGCGGGTTAGACAATGAGCAGTTCTTC. Translating gives CASSVGTSGLDNEQFF.

Turning to this clone: In the same sample, other DNA sequences code for this CDR3. CDR3 amino acids: CASSPGLSYEQYF. CDR3 coding DNA: TGCGCCAGCAGCCCGGGACTATCATACGAGCAGTACTTC. The rearrangement links TRBV5-1 to TRBJ2-7; 7 bases match TRBD2. The germline V gene has CDR1 SGHRS and CDR2 YFSETQ. With V trimmed by 4 bases and J by 4 bases, 5 bases remained unmatched. The CDR3 length is 13 residues.

The V and J genes are TRBV25-1 and TRBJ2-2; TRBD2 aligns across 11 bases. Germline values: CDR1 MGHDK, CDR2 SYGVNS. V trimming: 3 bases; J trimming: 5 bases; junction bases outside the gene matches: 5. This CDR3 contains 16 residues. CDR3 sequence (DNA): TGTGCCAGCAGTGAGGCAATAGCGGGAGGGACCGGGGAGCTGTTTTTT. Protein sequence: CASSEAIAGGTGELFF.

The rearrangement uses TRBV7-8 and TRBJ1-2; D unclear. This CDR3 contains 14 residues. V was cut by 3 bases and J by 7 bases, with 15 bases left in between. Germline CDR1 SGHVS, CDR2 FQNEAQ. The CDR3 nucleotides read TGTGCCAGCAGCTTGGGTTGGGCGTCTGGTGGCTACACCTTC. Amino acids: CASSLGWASGGYTF.

This chain connects TRBV6-5 to TRBJ2-3; 8 bases match TRBD2. J lost 2 bases, V lost 2 bases, and 6 bases had no gene match. CDR1 and CDR2 from the germline V gene are MNHEY and SVGAGI. This CDR3 contains 16 residues. CDR3 bases: TGTGCCAGCAGTTACGCGGGCGGGGGGCTCACAGATACGCAGTATTTT. Encoded protein: CASSYAGGGLTDTQYF.

This clone turned up a few times. This chain uses TRBV19 with TRBJ2-2; unclear D gene. CDR3 size: 14 residues. The germline gives CDR1 LNHDA, CDR2 SQIVND (reference sequence). V was shortened by 3 bases and J by 2 bases, with 7 bases between the two germline ends. The CDR3 is CASSIGSNTGELFF. The CDR3 DNA sequence: TGTGCCAGTAGTATTGGCTCAAACACCGGGGAGCTGTTTTTT.

This clone was recorded a few times. V is TRBV6-5 and J is TRBJ2-7; D uncertain. CDR3 size: 14 residues. The ends were cut back, 2 bases at V and 1 base at J, with 9 bases in the middle. Germline CDR1 and CDR2: MNHEY and SVGAGI. CDR3 residues: CASSYRGGSYEQYF. DNA for the CDR3: TGTGCCAGCAGTTACAGAGGCGGTTCCTACGAGCAGTACTTC.

This chain joins TRBV29-1 and TRBJ2-3; 8 bases agree with TRBD1. The CDR3 extends over 14 amino acids. Trimming removed 5 bases from V and 0 bases from J; junction bases left unmatched: 4. Germline-derived CDR1 and CDR2 are SQVTM and ANQGSEA. DNA for the CDR3: TGCAGCGTTTGGACAGGGTCCAGCACAGATACGCAGTATTTT. It codes for CSVWTGSSTDTQYF.

A single count supports this clone. This CDR3 is CSVLTGDYEQYF. CDR3 sequence (DNA): TGCAGCGTGTTGACAGGGGACTACGAGCAGTACTTC. The rearrangement joins TRBV29-1 to TRBJ2-7; 8 bases map to TRBD1. After removal of 6 bases from V and 3 bases from J, the junction contained 4 bases not matched to a gene. From germline, CDR1 is SQVTM and CDR2 ANQGSEA. The CDR3 runs to 12 residues.

This rearrangement joins TRBV11-3 to TRBJ2-2; D perhaps matches TRBD1 (6 bases). Germline CDR1 is SGHNT and CDR2 is YENEEA. V was cut by 3 bases and J by 1 base, with 9 bases left in between. CDR3 length equals 15 residues. CDR3 in DNA: TGTGCCAGCAGCTTCTCAGGGGTGAACACCGGGGAGCTGTTTTTT. Protein: CASSFSGVNTGELFF.

This clone was observed a single time. V gene TRBV9 combines with J gene TRBJ2-5; the D gene is possibly TRBD1 (6 bases). This CDR3 contains 13 residues. V was clipped by 5 bases and J by 5 bases, with 13 bases between them. Looked up from germline, CDR1 is SGDLS and CDR2 is YYNGEE. For the CDR3, the DNA is TGTGCCAGCAGTCCTTCAGGGGCGGAGACCCAGTACTTC. Translating gives CASSPSGAETQYF.